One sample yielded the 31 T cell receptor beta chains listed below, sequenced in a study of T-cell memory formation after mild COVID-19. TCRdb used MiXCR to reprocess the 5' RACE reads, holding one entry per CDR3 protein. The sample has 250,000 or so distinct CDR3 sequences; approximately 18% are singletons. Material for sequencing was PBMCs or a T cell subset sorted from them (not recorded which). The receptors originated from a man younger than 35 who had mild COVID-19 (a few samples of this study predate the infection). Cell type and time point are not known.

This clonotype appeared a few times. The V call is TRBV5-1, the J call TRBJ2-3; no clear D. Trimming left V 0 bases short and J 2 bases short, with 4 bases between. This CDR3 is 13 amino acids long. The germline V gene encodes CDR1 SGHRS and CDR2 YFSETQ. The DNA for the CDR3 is TGCGCCAGCAGCTTGGTGTTCACAGATACGCAGTATTTT. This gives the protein CASSLVFTDTQYF.

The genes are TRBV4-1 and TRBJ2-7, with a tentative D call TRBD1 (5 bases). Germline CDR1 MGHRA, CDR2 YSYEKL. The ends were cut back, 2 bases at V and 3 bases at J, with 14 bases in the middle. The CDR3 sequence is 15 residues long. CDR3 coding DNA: TGCGCCAGCAGCCAAACCCAACAGGCGGACTACGAGCAGTACTTC. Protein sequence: CASSQTQQADYEQYF.

The CDR3 nucleotides read TGTGCCAGCAGTGAATATTTAGTGGGTATTGGAGGGCGCGAGCAGTACTTC. It encodes CASSEYLVGIGGREQYF. The chain employs TRBV6-1 and TRBJ2-7, with D maybe TRBD2 (6 bases). Trimming took off 2 bases at V and 6 bases at J, with 23 bases between the two ends. CDR1 is MNHNS, CDR2 SASEGT, per germline. CDR3 length: 17 residues.

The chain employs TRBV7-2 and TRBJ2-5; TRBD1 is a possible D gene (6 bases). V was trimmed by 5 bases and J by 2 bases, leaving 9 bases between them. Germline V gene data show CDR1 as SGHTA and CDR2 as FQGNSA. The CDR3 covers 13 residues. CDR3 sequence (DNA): TGTGCCAGCAGCACACAGGGACAAGAGACCCAGTACTTC. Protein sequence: CASSTQGQETQYF.

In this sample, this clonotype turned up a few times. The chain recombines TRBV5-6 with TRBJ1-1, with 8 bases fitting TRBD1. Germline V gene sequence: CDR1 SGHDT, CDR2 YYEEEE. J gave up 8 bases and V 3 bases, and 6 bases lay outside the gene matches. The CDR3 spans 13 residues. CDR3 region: CASSSSGGPEAFF. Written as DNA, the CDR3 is TGTGCCAGCAGCTCTTCAGGGGGCCCCGAAGCTTTCTTT.

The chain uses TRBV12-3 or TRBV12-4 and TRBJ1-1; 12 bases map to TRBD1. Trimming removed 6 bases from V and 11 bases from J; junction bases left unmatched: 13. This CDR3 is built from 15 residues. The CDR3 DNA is TGTGCCAGCAGCCCCGGGACAGGGGGCGTGGGGGGGGCTTTCTTT. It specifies CASSPGTGGVGGAFF.

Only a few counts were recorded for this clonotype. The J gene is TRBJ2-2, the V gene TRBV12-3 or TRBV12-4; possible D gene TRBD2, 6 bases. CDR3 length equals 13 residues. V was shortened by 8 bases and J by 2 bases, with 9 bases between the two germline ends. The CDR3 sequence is CASLGTNTGELFF. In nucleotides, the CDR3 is TGTGCCAGCCTAGGGACTAACACCGGGGAGCTGTTTTTT.

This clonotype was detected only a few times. This chain's CDR3 is CSARRTSGVVQETQYF. The CDR3 DNA reads TGCAGTGCTAGGCGAACTAGCGGGGTCGTCCAAGAGACCCAGTACTTC. V usage is TRBV20-1 and J usage is TRBJ2-5, with TRBD2 identical over 10 bases. The germline gives CDR1 DFQATT, CDR2 SNEGSKA (reference sequence). The CDR3 extends over 16 amino acids. The V and J ends lost 3 bases and 1 base, in that order; junction bases with no gene match: 8.

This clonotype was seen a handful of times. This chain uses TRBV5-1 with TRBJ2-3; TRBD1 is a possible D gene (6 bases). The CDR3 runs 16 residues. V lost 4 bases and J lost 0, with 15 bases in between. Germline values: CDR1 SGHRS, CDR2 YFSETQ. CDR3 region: CASSPWGRPSTDTQYF. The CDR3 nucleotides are TGCGCCAGCAGCCCCTGGGGGCGCCCTAGCACAGATACGCAGTATTTT.

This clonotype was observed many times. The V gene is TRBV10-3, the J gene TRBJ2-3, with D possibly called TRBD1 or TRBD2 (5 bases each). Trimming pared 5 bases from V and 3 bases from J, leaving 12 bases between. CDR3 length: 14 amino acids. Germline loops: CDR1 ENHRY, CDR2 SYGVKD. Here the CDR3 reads CAISSTGQTDTQYF. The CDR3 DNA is TGTGCCATCAGTTCCACGGGGCAGACAGATACGCAGTATTTT.

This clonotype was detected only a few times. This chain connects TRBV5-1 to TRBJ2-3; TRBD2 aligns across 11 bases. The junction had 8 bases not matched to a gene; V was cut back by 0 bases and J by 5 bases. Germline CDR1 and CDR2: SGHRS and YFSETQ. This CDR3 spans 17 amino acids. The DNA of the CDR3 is TGCGCCAGCAGCTTGGAATCGACTAGCGGGGACGAAGATACGCAGTATTTT. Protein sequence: CASSLESTSGDEDTQYF.

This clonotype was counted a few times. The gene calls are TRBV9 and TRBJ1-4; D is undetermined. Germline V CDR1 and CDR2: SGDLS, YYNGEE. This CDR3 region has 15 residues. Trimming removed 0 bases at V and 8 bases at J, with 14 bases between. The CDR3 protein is CASSVAVGRSEKLFF. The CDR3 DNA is TGTGCCAGCAGCGTAGCAGTGGGTCGGAGCGAAAAACTGTTTTTT.

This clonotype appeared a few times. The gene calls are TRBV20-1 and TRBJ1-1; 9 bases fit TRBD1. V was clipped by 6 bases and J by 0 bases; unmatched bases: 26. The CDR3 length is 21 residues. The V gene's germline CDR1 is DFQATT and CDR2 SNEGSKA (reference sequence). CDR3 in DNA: TGCAGTGCAACAGGGGGACCGGGACAGGGAAAGGGGTACGGTATGAACACTGAAGCTTTCTTT. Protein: CSATGGPGQGKGYGMNTEAFF.

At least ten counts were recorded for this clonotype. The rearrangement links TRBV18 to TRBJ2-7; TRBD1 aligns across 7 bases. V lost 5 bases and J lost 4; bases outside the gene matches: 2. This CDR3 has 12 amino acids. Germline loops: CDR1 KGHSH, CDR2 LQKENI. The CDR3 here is CASSGTAYEQYF. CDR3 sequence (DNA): TGTGCCAGCTCAGGGACAGCGTACGAGCAGTACTTC.

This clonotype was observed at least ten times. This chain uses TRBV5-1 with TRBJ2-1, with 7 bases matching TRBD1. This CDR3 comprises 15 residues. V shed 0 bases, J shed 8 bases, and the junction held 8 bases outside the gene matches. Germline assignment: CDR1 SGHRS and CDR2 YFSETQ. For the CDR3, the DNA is TGCGCCAGCAGCTTGGACGGGCTAGGGGGCGATGAGCAGTTCTTC. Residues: CASSLDGLGGDEQFF.

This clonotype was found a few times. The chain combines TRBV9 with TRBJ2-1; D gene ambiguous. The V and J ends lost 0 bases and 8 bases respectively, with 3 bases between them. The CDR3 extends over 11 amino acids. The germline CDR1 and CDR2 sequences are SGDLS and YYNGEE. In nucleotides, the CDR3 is TGTGCCAGCAGCGTAGATTATGAGCAGTTCTTC. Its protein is CASSVDYEQFF.

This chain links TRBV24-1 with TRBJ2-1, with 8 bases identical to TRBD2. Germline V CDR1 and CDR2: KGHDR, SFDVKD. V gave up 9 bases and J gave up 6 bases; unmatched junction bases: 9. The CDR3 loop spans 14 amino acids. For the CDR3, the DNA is TGTGCCACCGGGTTAGCGGGGAGCCTCAATGAGCAGTTCTTC. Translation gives CATGLAGSLNEQFF.

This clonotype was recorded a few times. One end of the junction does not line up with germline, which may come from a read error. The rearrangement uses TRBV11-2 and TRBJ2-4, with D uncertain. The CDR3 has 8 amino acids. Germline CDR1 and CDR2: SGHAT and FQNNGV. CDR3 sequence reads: CASSSSDF. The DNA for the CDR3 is TGTGCCAGCAGCTCTTCGGACTTC.

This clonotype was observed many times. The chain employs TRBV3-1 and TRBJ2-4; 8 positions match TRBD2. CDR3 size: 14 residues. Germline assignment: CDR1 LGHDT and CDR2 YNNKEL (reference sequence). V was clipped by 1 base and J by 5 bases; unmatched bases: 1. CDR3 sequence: CASSQAGGENIQYF. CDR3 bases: TGTGCCAGCAGCCAAGCGGGGGGGGAAAACATTCAGTACTTC.

CDR3 amino acids: CASSLLHRGEQYF. The CDR3 DNA reads TGTGCCAGCAGTTTATTGCACCGGGGCGAGCAGTACTTC. This chain joins TRBV27 and TRBJ2-7, with D perhaps matching TRBD2 (5 bases). Trimming stripped 1 base from V and 6 bases from J, with 10 bases between. Germline V gene data show CDR1 as MNHEY and CDR2 as SMNVEV (reference sequence). The length of the CDR3 is 13 residues.

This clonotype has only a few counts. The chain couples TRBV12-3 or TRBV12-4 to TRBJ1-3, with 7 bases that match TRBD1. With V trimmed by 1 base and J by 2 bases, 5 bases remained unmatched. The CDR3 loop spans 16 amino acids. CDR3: CASSLGRGLTGNTIYF. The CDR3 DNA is TGTGCCAGCAGTTTAGGGAGGGGGCTTACTGGAAACACCATATATTTT.

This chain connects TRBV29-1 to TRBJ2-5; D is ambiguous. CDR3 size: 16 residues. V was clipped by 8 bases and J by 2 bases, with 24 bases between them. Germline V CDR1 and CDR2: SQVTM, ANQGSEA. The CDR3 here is CSPTYWRHDGQETQYF. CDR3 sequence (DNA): TGCAGCCCCACATATTGGCGCCATGACGGTCAAGAGACCCAGTACTTC. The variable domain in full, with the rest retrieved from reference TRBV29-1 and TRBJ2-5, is SAVISQKPSRDICQRGTSLTIQCQVDSQVTMMFWYRQQPGQSLTLIATANQGSEATYESGFVIDKFPISRPNLTFSTLTVSNMSPEDSSIYLCSPTYWRHDGQETQYFGPGTRLLVL.

Here the CDR3 DNA reads TGTGCCAGCAGCCAAGATATCGGGATTCATGAGACCCAGTACTTC. Translating gives CASSQDIGIHETQYF. This chain uses TRBV4-2 with TRBJ2-5, with D possibly being TRBD2 (5 bases). CDR1 is LGHNA and CDR2 is YNFKEQ in the germline V gene. Between the trimmed V and J ends, which lost 0 bases and 5 bases, there was a span of 13 bases. This CDR3 has 15 residues.

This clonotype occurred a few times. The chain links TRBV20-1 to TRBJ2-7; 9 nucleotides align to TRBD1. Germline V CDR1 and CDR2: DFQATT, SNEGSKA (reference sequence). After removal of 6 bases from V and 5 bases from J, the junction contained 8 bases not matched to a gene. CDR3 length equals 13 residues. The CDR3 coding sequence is TGCAGTGCCAGGAGACAGGGGGTAGACGAGCAGTACTTC. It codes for CSARRQGVDEQYF.

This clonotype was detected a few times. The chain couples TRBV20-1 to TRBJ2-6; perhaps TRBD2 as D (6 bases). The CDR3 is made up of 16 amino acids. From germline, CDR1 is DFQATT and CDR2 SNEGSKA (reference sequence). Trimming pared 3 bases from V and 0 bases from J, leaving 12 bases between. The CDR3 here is CSASPRRDSGANVLTF. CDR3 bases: TGCAGTGCTAGCCCCAGGCGGGACTCTGGGGCCAACGTCCTGACTTTC.

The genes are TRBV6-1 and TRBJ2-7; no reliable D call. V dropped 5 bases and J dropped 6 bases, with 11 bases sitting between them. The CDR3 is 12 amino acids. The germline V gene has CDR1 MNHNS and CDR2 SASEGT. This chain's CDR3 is CASSQGSSEQYV. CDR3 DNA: TGTGCCAGCAGTCAAGGGTCGAGCGAGCAGTACGTC.

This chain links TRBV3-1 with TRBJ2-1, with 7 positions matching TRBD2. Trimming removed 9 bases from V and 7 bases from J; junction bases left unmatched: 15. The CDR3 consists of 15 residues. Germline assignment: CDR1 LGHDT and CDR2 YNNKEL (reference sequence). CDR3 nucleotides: TGTGCCAGTCGTCCAGGAGCGGCGGGGGATAATGAGCAGTTCTTC. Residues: CASRPGAAGDNEQFF.

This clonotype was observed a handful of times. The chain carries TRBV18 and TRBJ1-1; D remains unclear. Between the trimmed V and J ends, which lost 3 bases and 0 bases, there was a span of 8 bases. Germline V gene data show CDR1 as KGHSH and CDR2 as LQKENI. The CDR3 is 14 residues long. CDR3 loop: CASSPKGVNTEAFF. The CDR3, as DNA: TGTGCCAGCTCACCTAAGGGAGTGAACACTGAAGCTTTCTTT.

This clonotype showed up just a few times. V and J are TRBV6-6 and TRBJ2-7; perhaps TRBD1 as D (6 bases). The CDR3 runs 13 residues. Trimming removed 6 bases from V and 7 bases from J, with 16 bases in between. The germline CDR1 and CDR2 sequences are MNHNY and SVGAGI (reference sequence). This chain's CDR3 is CASSPTGLREQYF. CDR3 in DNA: TGTGCCAGCAGCCCTACAGGGTTGCGGGAGCAGTACTTC.

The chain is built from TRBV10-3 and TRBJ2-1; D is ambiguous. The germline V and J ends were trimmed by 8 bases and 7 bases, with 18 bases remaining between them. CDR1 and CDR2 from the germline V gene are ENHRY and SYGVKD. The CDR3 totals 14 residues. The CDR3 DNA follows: TGTGCCATCTCCCAGGCCGTAATTGGGAATGAGCAGTTCTTC. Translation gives CAISQAVIGNEQFF.

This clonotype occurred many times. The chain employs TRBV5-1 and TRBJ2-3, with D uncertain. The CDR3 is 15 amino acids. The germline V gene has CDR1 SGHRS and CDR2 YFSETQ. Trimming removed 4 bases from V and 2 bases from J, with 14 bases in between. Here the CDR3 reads CASSTDRADTDTQYF. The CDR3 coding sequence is TGCGCCAGCAGCACCGACCGGGCCGACACAGATACGCAGTATTTT.